This TCR beta chain was found in a study of blood T cell repertoires in COVID-19. Study as a whole: Acute and convalescent COVID-19 specimens originated in the United States, Italy and Spain. The analysed material was cDNA or gDNA that came from T cells, B-cell-depleted T cells, or PBMCs.

Assay used: immunoSEQ multiplex PCR; TCRdb lists only in-frame clones, some missing. This sample has 150,000 to 200,000 clones, with around 79% found just once. The V end lost 4 bases, the J end lost 5 bases, and 21 bases lay between the germline ends. CDR3 length equals 16 residues. The germline V gene has CDR1 MNHEY and CDR2 SMNVEV (reference sequence). The chain is built from TRBV27 and TRBJ2-7; tentatively, D is TRBD1 (5 bases). This receptor was taken from a woman in her 70s with acute or convalescent COVID-19. Sample: peripheral blood. CDR3 bases: TGTGCCAGCAGTTCAGGATGGTTGGGCTGGGGCCACGAGCAGTACTTC. Translating it yields CASSSGWLGWGHEQYF.